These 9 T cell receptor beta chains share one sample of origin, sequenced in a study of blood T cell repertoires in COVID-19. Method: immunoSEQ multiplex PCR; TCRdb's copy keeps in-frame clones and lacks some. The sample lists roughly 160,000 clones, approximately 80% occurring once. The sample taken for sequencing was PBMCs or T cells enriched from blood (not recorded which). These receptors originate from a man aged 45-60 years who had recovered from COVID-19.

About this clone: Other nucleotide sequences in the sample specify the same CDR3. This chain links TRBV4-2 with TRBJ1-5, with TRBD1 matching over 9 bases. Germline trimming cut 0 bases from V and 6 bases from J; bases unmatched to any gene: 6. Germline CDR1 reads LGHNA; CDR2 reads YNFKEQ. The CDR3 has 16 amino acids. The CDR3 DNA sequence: TGTGCCAGCAGCCAAGATGGGGGACAGGGCGGTCAGCCCCAGCATTTT. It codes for CASSQDGGQGGQPQHF.

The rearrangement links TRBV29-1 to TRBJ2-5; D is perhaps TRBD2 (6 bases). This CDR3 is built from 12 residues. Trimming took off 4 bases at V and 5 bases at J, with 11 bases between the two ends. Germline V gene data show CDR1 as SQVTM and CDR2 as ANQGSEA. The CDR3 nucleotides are TGCAGCGTTGGGGGCGGGGCGGAGACCCAGTACTTC. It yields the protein CSVGGGAETQYF.

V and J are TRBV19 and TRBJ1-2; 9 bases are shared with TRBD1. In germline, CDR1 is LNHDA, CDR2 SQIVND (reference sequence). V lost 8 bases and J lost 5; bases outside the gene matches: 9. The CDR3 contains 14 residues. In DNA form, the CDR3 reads TGTGCCAGTGCATGGGACAGGGTAACGTATGGCTACACCTTC. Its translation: CASAWDRVTYGYTF.

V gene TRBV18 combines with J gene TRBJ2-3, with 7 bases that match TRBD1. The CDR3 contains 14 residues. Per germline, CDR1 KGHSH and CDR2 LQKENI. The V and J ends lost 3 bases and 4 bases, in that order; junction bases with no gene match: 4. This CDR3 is CASSPGQEADTQYF. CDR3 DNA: TGTGCCAGCTCACCCGGACAGGAAGCAGATACGCAGTATTTT.

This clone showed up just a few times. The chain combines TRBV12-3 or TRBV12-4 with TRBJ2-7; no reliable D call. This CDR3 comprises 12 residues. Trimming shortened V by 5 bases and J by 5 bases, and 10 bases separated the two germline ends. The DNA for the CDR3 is TGTGCCAGCAGTCTCCTGAGCAACGAGCAGTACTTC. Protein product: CASSLLSNEQYF.

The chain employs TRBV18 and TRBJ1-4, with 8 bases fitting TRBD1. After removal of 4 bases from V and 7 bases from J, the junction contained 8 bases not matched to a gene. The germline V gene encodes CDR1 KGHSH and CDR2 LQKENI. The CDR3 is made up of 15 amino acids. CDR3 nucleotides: TGTGCCAGCTCACTCGACAGGGGCGGAGGTGAAAAACTGTTTTTT. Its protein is CASSLDRGGGEKLFF.

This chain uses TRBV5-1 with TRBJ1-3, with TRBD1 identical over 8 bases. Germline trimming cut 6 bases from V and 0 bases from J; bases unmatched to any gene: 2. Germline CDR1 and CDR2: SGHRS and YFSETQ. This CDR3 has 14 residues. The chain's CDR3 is CASMTGDSGNTIYF. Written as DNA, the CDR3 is TGCGCCAGCATGACAGGGGACTCTGGAAACACCATATATTTT. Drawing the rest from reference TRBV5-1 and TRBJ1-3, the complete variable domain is KAGVTQTPRYLIKTRGQQVTLSCSPISGHRSVSWYQQTPGQGLQFLFEYFSETQRNKGNFPGRFSGRQFSNSRSEMNVSTLELGDSALYLCASMTGDSGNTIYFGEGSWLTVV.

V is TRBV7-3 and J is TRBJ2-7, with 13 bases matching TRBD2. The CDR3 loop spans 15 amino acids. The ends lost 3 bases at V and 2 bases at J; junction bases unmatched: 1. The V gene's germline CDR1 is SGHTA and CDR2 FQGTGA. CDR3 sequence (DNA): TGTGCCAGCAGCTTTACTAGCGGGAGGGCCTACGAGCAGTACTTC. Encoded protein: CASSFTSGRAYEQYF.

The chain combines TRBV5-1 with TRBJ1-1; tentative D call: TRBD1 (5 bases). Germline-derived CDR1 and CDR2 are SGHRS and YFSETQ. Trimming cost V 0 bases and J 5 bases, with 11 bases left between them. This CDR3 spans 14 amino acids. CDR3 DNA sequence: TGCGCCAGCAGCTTGGCCCTCTCAGGGACTGAAGCTTTCTTT. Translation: CASSLALSGTEAFF.